The clone carrying this TCR beta chain was counted a few times. What it binds is unknown. A universal primer site was created by template switching, with the cDNA bearing unique molecular identifiers. In TCRdb, the 5' RACE reads were re-called with MiXCR into one record per CDR3 protein. The data hold some 240,000 distinct CDR3 sequences, with approximately 8.6% observed a single time. CDR1 SEHNR and CDR2 FQNEAQ come from the germline V gene (reference sequence). V lost 1 base, J lost 0 bases, and 7 bases lay in between. The CDR3 length is 14 residues. These data originate in a study of identical twins. Whole-study results and caveats: There were fewer insertions in abundant cord blood beta clonotypes, but memory repertoires showed no such pattern. Weaker excess twin sharing was seen among beta out-of-frame sequences.

The data also belong to a second study, concerning yellow fever vaccine responses in identical twins. That paper notes: Twins showed a vaccine T cell response that reportedly seemed partly convergent, partly personalized.

Material: CD8+ T cells sorted from blood. The sequence derives from a woman aged 18-29 years in good health. The V call is TRBV7-9, the J call TRBJ2-7; no clear D gene. The CDR3: CASSLVPDSYEQYF. The CDR3 DNA sequence: TGTGCCAGCAGCTTAGTCCCAGACTCCTACGAGCAGTACTTC.